Detailed here is one T cell receptor beta chain. V lost 5 bases to trimming and J lost 6 bases, with 10 bases between them. CDR1 and CDR2 (germline): LNHDA, SQIVND (reference sequence). This CDR3 has 13 amino acids. This sample is drawn from a study of blood T cell repertoires in COVID-19. Enrollees, about 18 to 89 years old, lived in 24 US areas. Participants reported their clinical history, and cohort assignment relied on those reports. Authors' analysis steps: Counts of nucleated cells, estimated from reference gene primer amplification, were obtained. The data were produced by immunoSEQ multiplex PCR, yet TCRdb's version contains in-frame clones alone and is incomplete. D and trimming were read from the DNA, whereas the V and J calls and clone size are those reported in that table. The repertoire has around 200,000 clones, 86% of them found once; the top ten carry 5% to 7%.

The TCR originated in a man between 35 and 55 years old with acute COVID-19. The chain is built from TRBV19 and TRBJ2-2; tentatively, D is TRBD1 (5 bases). The sequenced material came from PBMCs or T cells enriched from blood (not recorded which). Here the CDR3 reads CASSVQGPGELFF. The CDR3 region has the DNA TGTGCCAGTAGTGTTCAGGGTCCCGGGGAGCTGTTTTTT.